The 20 T cell receptor beta chains in this list originate from one sample, sequenced in a study of control samples from healthy donors and cancer patients. TCRdb keeps only in-frame clones here, not all; method: immunoSEQ multiplex PCR. Of 40,000 to 50,000 clones in the sample, about 94% were seen once. The sample was PBMCs. The receptors derive from a woman aged 45-65 years with head and neck cancer.

V gene TRBV6-1 combines with J gene TRBJ2-2; no definite D call. Germline CDR1 reads MNHNS; CDR2 reads SASEGT. With 1 base removed from V and 13 bases from J, the gap between germline ends came to 4 bases. This CDR3 comprises 10 residues. The CDR3 DNA is TGTGCCAGCAGTGAAGTGTGGCTGTTTTTT. This gives the protein CASSEVWLFF.

The chain recombines TRBV18 with TRBJ1-2; TRBD1 matches at 8 bases. Per the germline V gene, CDR1 is KGHSH and CDR2 is LQKENI. V lost 8 bases and J lost 4; bases outside the gene matches: 6. This CDR3 region has 13 residues. For the CDR3, the DNA is TGTGCCAGCGGACAGGGTTGGAGCTATGGCTACACCTTC. Translation gives CASGQGWSYGYTF.

This rearrangement joins TRBV6-5 to TRBJ2-7; no firm D call. Trimming pared 0 bases from V and 2 bases from J, leaving 8 bases between. Germline assignment: CDR1 MNHEY and CDR2 SVGAGI. The CDR3 length is 14 residues. CDR3 DNA: TGTGCCAGCAGTTACTCAAAAGGGACCTACGAGCAGTACTTC. Protein: CASSYSKGTYEQYF.

The genes are TRBV6-5 and TRBJ1-3; no clear D gene. V dropped 0 bases and J dropped 4 bases, with 10 bases sitting between them. Germline V gives CDR1 MNHEY, CDR2 SVGAGI. The CDR3 is made up of 15 amino acids. This CDR3 reads CASSYSSGPGNTIYF. CDR3 nucleotide sequence: TGTGCCAGCAGTTACTCGAGTGGGCCAGGAAACACCATATATTTT.

CDR3 in amino acids: CAWSVRSRGSKGYTF. The CDR3 DNA is TGTGCCTGGAGTGTACGGAGCAGGGGATCCAAGGGCTACACCTTC. The chain combines TRBV30 with TRBJ1-2; tentative D call: TRBD1 (6 bases). The CDR3 spans 15 residues. Deletions cut 0 bases from V and 8 bases from J, with 19 bases between. The germline gives CDR1 GTSNPN, CDR2 SVGIG (reference sequence).

CDR3 DNA sequence: TGTGCCAGAACGGGGTGGCGGAGTAAAAACATTCAGTACTTC. Residues: CARTGWRSKNIQYF. The V gene is TRBV5-3, the J gene TRBJ2-4; a weak D match, TRBD2 (5 bases). TRBV5-3 is given ORF status, its function remaining uncertain. This CDR3 has 14 residues. Trimming left V 6 bases short and J 4 bases short, with 14 bases between.

The chain employs TRBV19 and TRBJ2-5; 8 bases line up with TRBD2. In germline, CDR1 is LNHDA, CDR2 SQIVND (reference sequence). After removal of 7 bases from V and 5 bases from J, the junction contained 12 bases not matched to a gene. This CDR3 spans 15 amino acids. CDR3 region: CASNSDGGATETQYF. In DNA, the CDR3 is TGTGCCAGTAATTCCGACGGGGGGGCCACGGAGACCCAGTACTTC.

The rearrangement joins TRBV7-2 to TRBJ2-7, with 9 bases lining up with TRBD2. Germline CDR1 and CDR2: SGHTA and FQGNSA. CDR3 length: 15 amino acids. V shed 1 base, J shed 6 bases, and the junction held 7 bases outside the gene matches. CDR3 sequence: CASSLVGGRASEQYF. The CDR3 DNA reads TGTGCCAGCAGCTTAGTTGGCGGGAGGGCTTCCGAGCAGTACTTC.

As regards this clone: Germline is not matched at one junction end, which may reflect a read error. CDR3 amino acids: CASALEATPYSNQPQHF. As DNA, the CDR3 is TGTGCTAGTGCTTTGGAAGCGACTCCTTATAGCAATCAGCCCCAGCATTTT. The genes are TRBV12-5 and TRBJ1-5; D gene unclear. The CDR3 contains 17 residues. Germline CDR1 is LGHNT and CDR2 is FRNRAP.

The chain is built from TRBV11-3 and TRBJ1-6; 7 bases line up with TRBD1. The V gene end was trimmed by 5 bases and the J gene end by 7 bases; junction bases not matched to a gene: 5. The CDR3 is made up of 14 amino acids. Germline loops: CDR1 SGHNT, CDR2 YENEEA. CDR3 DNA: TGTGCCAGCAGCCAGGGGGGAAGGAATTCACCCCTCCACTTT. Amino acid sequence: CASSQGGRNSPLHF.

This clone was detected once. The V call is TRBV19, the J call TRBJ2-3; 9 positions agree with TRBD2. This CDR3 spans 14 amino acids. Germline CDR1 reads LNHDA; CDR2 reads SQIVND (reference sequence). J gave up 0 bases and V 7 bases, and 2 bases lay outside the gene matches. CDR3 loop: CASITSGSTDTQYF. In DNA form, the CDR3 reads TGTGCCAGTATTACTAGCGGGAGCACAGATACGCAGTATTTT.

In nucleotides, the CDR3 is TGCAGCGTTGTTTCCCCACCGGGAGAGCAGTACTTC. Protein: CSVVSPPGEQYF. This chain links TRBV29-1 with TRBJ2-7, with D perhaps TRBD2 (5 bases). This CDR3 is 12 amino acids long. V dropped 4 bases and J dropped 7 bases, with 14 bases sitting between them. Germline V CDR1 and CDR2: SQVTM, ANQGSEA.

The chain links TRBV4-1 to TRBJ1-1; no clear D. This CDR3 has 14 amino acids. From germline, CDR1 is MGHRA and CDR2 YSYEKL. Trimming left V 3 bases short and J 1 base short, with 9 bases between. The DNA for the CDR3 is TGCGCCAGCAGCCACGGACTGTCGAACACTGAAGCTTTCTTT. Its protein is CASSHGLSNTEAFF.

The chain uses TRBV19 and TRBJ2-1; 10 bases are shared with TRBD2. V shed 8 bases and J 5 bases; nucleotides not matched to a gene: 6. Germline lookup yields CDR1 LNHDA and CDR2 SQIVND (reference sequence). This CDR3 region has 14 residues. CDR3 in amino acids: CASQRGGRDNEQFF. CDR3 in DNA: TGTGCCAGTCAGCGGGGGGGCCGGGACAATGAGCAGTTCTTC. The whole variable domain, filled in from reference TRBV19 and TRBJ2-1, reads DGGITQSPKYLFRKEGQNVTLSCEQNLNHDAMYWYRQDPGQGLRLIYYSQIVNDFQKGDIAEGYSVSREKKESFPLTVTSAQKNPTAFYLCASQRGGRDNEQFFGPGTRLTVL.

The V and J genes are TRBV19 and TRBJ1-5; D may be TRBD1 (6 bases). The CDR3 has 15 residues. Germline assignment: CDR1 LNHDA and CDR2 SQIVND (reference sequence). The V gene lost 3 bases and the J gene lost 6 bases, with 15 bases spanning the gap. CDR3 amino acids: CASSIAQGMSQPQHF. In DNA form, the CDR3 reads TGTGCCAGTAGTATTGCCCAGGGGATGAGTCAGCCCCAGCATTTT.

The V and J genes are TRBV9 and TRBJ1-2; D perhaps matches TRBD1 (6 bases). The CDR3 consists of 16 residues. Per the germline V gene, CDR1 is SGDLS and CDR2 is YYNGEE. Between the trimmed V and J ends, which lost 4 bases and 2 bases, there was a span of 18 bases. The chain's CDR3 is CASSLGIGGQNYGYTF. The CDR3 nucleotides read TGTGCCAGCAGCCTCGGGATCGGGGGGCAAAACTATGGCTACACCTTC.

This chain links TRBV28 with TRBJ2-7; D could derive from TRBD1 or TRBD2 (5 bases each). CDR1 and CDR2 (germline): MDHEN, SYDVKM. This CDR3 has 13 amino acids. With 5 bases removed from V and 6 bases from J, the gap between germline ends came to 14 bases. In nucleotides, the CDR3 is TGTGCCAGCAGTATCCCACGGGGCACCGAGCAGTACTTC. Its translation: CASSIPRGTEQYF.

The chain joins TRBV30 to TRBJ2-3; the D gene is possibly TRBD2 (5 bases). V dropped 2 bases and J dropped 2 bases, with 8 bases sitting between them. CDR1 and CDR2 from the germline V gene are GTSNPN and SVGIG (reference sequence). This CDR3 contains 13 residues. CDR3 sequence: CAWSTSSTDTQYF. The CDR3 DNA sequence: TGTGCCTGGAGTACTAGTTCCACAGATACGCAGTATTTT.

The rearrangement joins TRBV5-1 to TRBJ2-3; 8 bases align to TRBD2. The CDR3 covers 17 residues. Germline CDR1 is SGHRS and CDR2 is YFSETQ. Trimming cost V 1 base and J 2 bases; bases outside gene matches: 9. CDR3 region: CASSLSPAGVSTDTQYF. CDR3 coding DNA: TGCGCCAGCAGCTTGTCTCCAGCGGGGGTATCCACAGATACGCAGTATTTT.

This clone was seen just once. The rearrangement joins TRBV6-5 to TRBJ1-1; TRBD1 matches at 7 bases. The CDR3 is 14 amino acids. Germline-derived CDR1 and CDR2 are MNHEY and SVGAGI. J gave up 7 bases and V 5 bases, and 10 bases lay outside the gene matches. Here the CDR3 reads CASSLSQGFGEAFF. The CDR3 region has the DNA TGTGCCAGCAGTCTCTCACAGGGGTTTGGTGAAGCTTTCTTT.